This is a list of T cell receptor beta chains from one sample in a study of T cell responses to AZD1222 COVID-19 vaccine. Method: immunoSEQ multiplex PCR; TCRdb's copy keeps in-frame clones and lacks some. The sample has 100,000 to 150,000 clones; more than 70% are singletons. The sample here was peripheral blood, taken on day 0 of AZD1222 vaccination. Source of these receptors: an adult in good health. The CDR3 runs from the conserved cysteine through the conserved F or W. D genes are given only for firm matches. Part of the rows lack a size; the others show once, few, many or a class for expanded clones.

few,.,TRBV19,TRBJ2-1,CASSIGNEQFF,TGTGCCAGTAGTATAGGTAATGAGCAGTTCTTC
.,.,TRBV14,TRBJ2-2,CASSFGQGELFF,TGTGCCAGCAGCTTCGGACAGGGGGAGCTGTTTTTT
.,.,TRBV7-2,TRBJ2-1,CASSLFWADNEQFF,TGTGCCAGCAGCTTATTCTGGGCGGACAATGAGCAGTTCTTC
.,.,TRBV7-9,TRBJ2-2,CASSLGKIGRPLDTGELFF,TGTGCCAGCAGCTTAGGGAAAATCGGGCGGCCTTTGGACACCGGGGAGCTGTTTTTT
.,.,TRBV2,TRBJ1-4,CASSLERGEKLFF,TGTGCCAGCAGCCTGGAACGGGGTGAAAAACTGTTTTTT
.,.,TRBV28,TRBJ2-5,CASSLVVRARHETQYF,TGTGCCAGCAGTTTAGTCGTGAGGGCCCGCCACGAGACCCAGTACTTC
.,.,TRBV12-3/TRBV12-4,TRBJ2-1,CASSLTEEGEQFF,TGTGCCAGCAGTTTAACAGAGGAGGGTGAGCAGTTCTTC
.,.,TRBV28,TRBJ1-5,CASSLAGQPQHF,TGTGCCAGCAGTTTGGCAGGACAGCCCCAGCATTTT
.,TRBD1,TRBV30,TRBJ1-1,CAWGWDSRLLEAFF,TGTGCCTGGGGTTGGGACAGCCGCCTACTTGAAGCTTTCTTT
.,TRBD2,TRBV5-4,TRBJ2-1,CASSLGAGEGNEQFF,TGTGCCAGCAGCTTGGGCGCGGGAGAGGGCAATGAGCAGTTCTTC
.,.,TRBV15,TRBJ1-3,CATSRNSGNTIYF,TGTGCCACCAGCAGAAACTCTGGAAACACCATATATTTT
.,.,TRBV6-4,TRBJ1-6,CASSPRPGQSPLHF,TGTGCCAGCAGTCCCCGCCCAGGACAGTCACCCCTCCACTTT
.,.,TRBV28,TRBJ2-2,CASRPLGGLNTGELFF,TGTGCCAGCAGACCACTGGGGGGTTTAAACACCGGGGAGCTGTTTTTT
.,TRBD2,TRBV5-1,TRBJ2-1,CASSPEQRGYNEQFF,TGCGCCAGCAGCCCTGAGCAGCGGGGCTACAATGAGCAGTTCTTC
.,TRBD1,TRBV11-2,TRBJ1-1,CASSSGQTEAFF,TGTGCCAGCAGCTCGGGACAGACTGAAGCTTTCTTT
.,.,TRBV12-2,TRBJ2-5,CAPRNPRQETQYF,TGTGCACCCCGCAACCCAAGGCAGGAGACCCAGTACTTC
.,TRBD1,TRBV27,TRBJ1-5,CASSLLQGPQGQPQHF,TGTGCCAGCAGTTTATTACAGGGGCCCCAGGGGCAGCCCCAGCATTTT
.,.,TRBV27,TRBJ1-5,CASSPGRGGQPQHF,TGTGCCAGCAGTCCAGGCAGGGGTGGTCAGCCCCAGCATTTT
.,.,TRBV27,TRBJ2-3,CASTLGEGLSSGTDTQYF,TGTGCCAGCACTCTCGGAGAAGGGCTGAGCTCTGGCACAGATACGCAGTATTTT
.,.,TRBV18,TRBJ1-3,CASSPQQVSGNTIYF,TGTGCCAGCTCACCTCAACAGGTCTCTGGAAACACCATATATTTT
.,.,TRBV5-4,TRBJ2-7,CASSLTPSQQYF,TGTGCCAGCAGTCTGACCCCCTCCCAGCAGTACTTC
.,.,TRBV6-6,TRBJ2-7,CASSFRTSSYEQYF,TGTGCCAGCAGTTTCAGGACCTCCTCCTACGAGCAGTACTTC
.,.,TRBV10-3,TRBJ2-5,CAISDRAETQYF,TGTGCCATCAGTGATAGGGCTGAGACCCAGTACTTC
.,TRBD1,TRBV24-1,TRBJ2-3,CATSDPTGAYTDTQYF,TGTGCCACCAGTGATCCAACAGGGGCCTACACAGATACGCAGTATTTT
.,TRBD1,TRBV29-1,TRBJ1-2,CSGSSGTGYGYTF,TGCAGCGGGTCCTCCGGGACAGGGTATGGCTACACCTTC
.,TRBD2,TRBV7-6,TRBJ2-1,CASSSGLAIYNEQFF,TGTGCCAGCAGCTCGGGACTAGCGATATACAATGAGCAGTTCTTC
.,TRBD1,TRBV3-1/TRBV3-2,TRBJ2-5,CASSHPGQQETQYF,TGTGCCAGCAGCCATCCGGGACAGCAAGAGACCCAGTACTTC
.,TRBD1,TRBV6-6,TRBJ1-1,CASSYRPFPTGPLTDRVNTEAFF,TGTGCCAGCAGCTACCGACCCTTCCCCACAGGTCCCCTAACCGACAGGGTAAACACTGAAGCTTTCTTT
.,TRBD1,TRBV27,TRBJ1-6,CARRYSDRGSKNSPLHF,TGTGCCAGGCGGTACTCTGACAGGGGCTCTAAGAATTCACCCCTCCACTTT
.,.,TRBV5-6,TRBJ1-2,CASSAPLGEAHGYTF,TGTGCCAGCAGCGCCCCGCTGGGGGAGGCTCACGGCTACACCTTC
.,.,TRBV10-2,TRBJ2-7,CASSEYHSYEQYF,TGCGCCAGCAGTGAGTACCACTCCTACGAGCAGTACTTC
.,.,TRBV28,TRBJ1-5,CASSLPGDGQPQHF,TGTGCCAGCAGTTTACCAGGGGACGGCCAGCCCCAGCATTTT
once,.,TRBV9,TRBJ1-1,CASSALASNTEAFF,TGTGCCAGCAGCGCCCTAGCGTCGAACACTGAAGCTTTCTTT
.,TRBD2,TRBV27,TRBJ2-3,CASSPLGTSVGDTQYF,TGTGCCAGCAGCCCTCTCGGGACTAGCGTAGGGGATACGCAGTATTTT
.,.,TRBV28,TRBJ1-5,CASTAGTQPQHF,TGTGCCAGCACTGCAGGGACTCAGCCCCAGCATTTT
.,TRBD1,TRBV27,TRBJ2-7,CASSSLGQGLYF,TGTGCCAGCAGTTCCCTAGGACAGGGTCTGTACTTC
.,.,TRBV3-1/TRBV3-2,TRBJ1-2,CASSRVPYGYTF,TGTGCCAGCAGCCGAGTCCCGTATGGCTACACCTTC
.,TRBD1,TRBV11-3,TRBJ2-7,CASSLATGTGYEQYF,TGTGCCAGCAGCCTCGCCACCGGGACAGGCTACGAGCAGTACTTC
.,.,TRBV27,TRBJ1-2,CASSLSIGTGDYGYTF,TGTGCCAGCAGTTTATCGATAGGCACAGGTGACTATGGCTACACCTTC
.,.,TRBV3-1/TRBV3-2,TRBJ1-2,CASSQAGAARGYTF,TGTGCCAGCAGCCAAGCAGGGGCGGCGCGTGGCTACACCTTC
.,TRBD2,TRBV18,TRBJ2-1,CASSSSGSYNEQFF,TGTGCCAGCTCTTCTAGCGGCTCCTACAATGAGCAGTTCTTC
.,.,TRBV2,TRBJ2-7,CASSDGYWSSYEQYF,TGTGCCAGCAGTGATGGGTATTGGAGCTCCTACGAGCAGTACTTC
.,TRBD2,TRBV27,TRBJ2-5,CASSSLAGGQETQYF,TGTGCCAGCAGTTCCTTAGCGGGGGGCCAAGAGACCCAGTACTTC
.,.,TRBV25-1,TRBJ1-1,CASSGLYGEAFF,TGTGCCAGCAGTGGTCTTTACGGTGAAGCTTTCTTT
.,.,TRBV2,TRBJ2-7,CASSDQGPSSYEQYF,TGTGCCAGCAGTGACCAGGGCCCTAGCTCCTACGAGCAGTACTTC
.,TRBD2,TRBV3-1/TRBV3-2,TRBJ2-5,CASSQDDCSGREETQYF,TGTGCCAGCAGCCAAGATGACTGTAGCGGGAGAGAAGAGACCCAGTACTTC
.,TRBD2,TRBV15,TRBJ2-3,CATAPGLAGVVWDTQYF,TGTGCCACAGCACCGGGACTAGCGGGAGTTGTATGGGATACGCAGTATTTT
few,.,TRBV15,TRBJ1-1,CATSPRTSEAFF,TGTGCCACCAGCCCACGGACCAGTGAAGCTTTCTTT
.,TRBD1,TRBV24-1,TRBJ1-2,CATSDPGQGRYGYTF,TGTGCCACCAGTGACCCGGGACAGGGACGTTATGGCTACACCTTC
.,TRBD1,TRBV5-1,TRBJ1-4,CASSSRTGGAFNEKLFF,TGCGCCAGCAGCTCCAGGACAGGGGGCGCATTTAATGAAAAACTGTTTTTT
.,.,TRBV6-6,TRBJ1-4,CASSYTQVNEKLFF,TGTGCCAGCAGTTACACCCAAGTTAATGAAAAACTGTTTTTT
.,.,TRBV15,TRBJ1-5,CATSRDQQPQHF,TGTGCCACCAGCAGAGATCAGCAGCCCCAGCATTTT